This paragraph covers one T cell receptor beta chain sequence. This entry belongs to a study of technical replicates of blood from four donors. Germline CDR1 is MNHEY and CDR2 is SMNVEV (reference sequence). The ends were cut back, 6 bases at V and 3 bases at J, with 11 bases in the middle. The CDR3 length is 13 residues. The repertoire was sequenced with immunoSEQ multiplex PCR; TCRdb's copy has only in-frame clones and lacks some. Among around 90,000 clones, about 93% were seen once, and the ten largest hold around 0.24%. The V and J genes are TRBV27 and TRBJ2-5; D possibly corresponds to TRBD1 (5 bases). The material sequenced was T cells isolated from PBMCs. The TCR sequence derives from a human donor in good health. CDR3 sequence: CASSLSGKETQYF. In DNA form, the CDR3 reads TGTGCCAGCAGCCTCTCAGGGAAAGAGACCCAGTACTTC.